The present entry profiles one T cell receptor (beta chain) with its context. The antigen remains unidentified. These data belong to a study of Graves' ophthalmopathy and Graves' hyperthyroidism. Broader study findings: In separating ophthalmopathy from stable hyperthyroidism, a 13-signature model achieved about 90% sensitivity and around 81% specificity. Clonotypes were expanded in thyroid at above 0.001 frequency, and most also appeared in blood.

Investigators amplified TCR beta CDR3 regions from RNA transcripts. RT-PCR in the first round used HTBI primers; a second-round multiplex PCR followed. MiXCR, run by TCRdb on the multiplex PCR reads, gives a single entry per CDR3 protein. The sample lists about 700,000 distinct CDR3 sequences; 40% were seen once. Exclusion applied to patients with other autoimmune diseases, uncontrolled infections, pregnancy or lactation. Symptoms, serum thyroxine and TRAb, thyroid ultrasound, and orbital computed tomography formed the diagnostic basis. CDR1 is MGHDK and CDR2 is SYGVNS in the germline V gene. There are 12 residues in the CDR3. With 4 bases removed from V and 4 bases from J, the gap between germline ends came to 8 bases.

The gene calls are TRBV25-1 and TRBJ2-7; D unclear. The sequence came from an adult man with Graves' ophthalmopathy. The sequenced sample was peripheral blood. CDR3 sequence (DNA): TGTGCCAGCAGTGGGGTGGGATACGAGCAGTACTTC. Translated: CASSGVGYEQYF.